This TCR beta chain was profiled in a study of blood T cells in healthy people across ages. Trimming shortened V by 5 bases and J by 0 bases, and 13 bases separated the two germline ends. The CDR3 totals 16 residues. This clonotype was observed a handful of times. Sample-barcoded 5' priming and a J-beta primer mix drove a second PCR of 7 to 11 cycles. TCRdb re-called the 5' RACE reads with MiXCR, one entry per CDR3 protein. Among over 700,000 distinct CDR3 sequences listed, around 25% were seen once. These data also formed part of another study, on T cells of mothers and their children. This second report adds: Unrelated mother-child pairs always had slightly, but never significantly, lower normalized overlap than related pairs.

The clonotype was recovered from a boy between 10 and 17 years old in good health. The chain employs TRBV12-3 or TRBV12-4 and TRBJ1-4; D possibly corresponds to TRBD1 (5 bases). Sequenced: blood. The CDR3 region is CASSPRVGATNEKLFF. CDR3 nucleotides: TGTGCCAGCAGTCCCAGGGTTGGTGCAACTAATGAAAAACTGTTTTTT.